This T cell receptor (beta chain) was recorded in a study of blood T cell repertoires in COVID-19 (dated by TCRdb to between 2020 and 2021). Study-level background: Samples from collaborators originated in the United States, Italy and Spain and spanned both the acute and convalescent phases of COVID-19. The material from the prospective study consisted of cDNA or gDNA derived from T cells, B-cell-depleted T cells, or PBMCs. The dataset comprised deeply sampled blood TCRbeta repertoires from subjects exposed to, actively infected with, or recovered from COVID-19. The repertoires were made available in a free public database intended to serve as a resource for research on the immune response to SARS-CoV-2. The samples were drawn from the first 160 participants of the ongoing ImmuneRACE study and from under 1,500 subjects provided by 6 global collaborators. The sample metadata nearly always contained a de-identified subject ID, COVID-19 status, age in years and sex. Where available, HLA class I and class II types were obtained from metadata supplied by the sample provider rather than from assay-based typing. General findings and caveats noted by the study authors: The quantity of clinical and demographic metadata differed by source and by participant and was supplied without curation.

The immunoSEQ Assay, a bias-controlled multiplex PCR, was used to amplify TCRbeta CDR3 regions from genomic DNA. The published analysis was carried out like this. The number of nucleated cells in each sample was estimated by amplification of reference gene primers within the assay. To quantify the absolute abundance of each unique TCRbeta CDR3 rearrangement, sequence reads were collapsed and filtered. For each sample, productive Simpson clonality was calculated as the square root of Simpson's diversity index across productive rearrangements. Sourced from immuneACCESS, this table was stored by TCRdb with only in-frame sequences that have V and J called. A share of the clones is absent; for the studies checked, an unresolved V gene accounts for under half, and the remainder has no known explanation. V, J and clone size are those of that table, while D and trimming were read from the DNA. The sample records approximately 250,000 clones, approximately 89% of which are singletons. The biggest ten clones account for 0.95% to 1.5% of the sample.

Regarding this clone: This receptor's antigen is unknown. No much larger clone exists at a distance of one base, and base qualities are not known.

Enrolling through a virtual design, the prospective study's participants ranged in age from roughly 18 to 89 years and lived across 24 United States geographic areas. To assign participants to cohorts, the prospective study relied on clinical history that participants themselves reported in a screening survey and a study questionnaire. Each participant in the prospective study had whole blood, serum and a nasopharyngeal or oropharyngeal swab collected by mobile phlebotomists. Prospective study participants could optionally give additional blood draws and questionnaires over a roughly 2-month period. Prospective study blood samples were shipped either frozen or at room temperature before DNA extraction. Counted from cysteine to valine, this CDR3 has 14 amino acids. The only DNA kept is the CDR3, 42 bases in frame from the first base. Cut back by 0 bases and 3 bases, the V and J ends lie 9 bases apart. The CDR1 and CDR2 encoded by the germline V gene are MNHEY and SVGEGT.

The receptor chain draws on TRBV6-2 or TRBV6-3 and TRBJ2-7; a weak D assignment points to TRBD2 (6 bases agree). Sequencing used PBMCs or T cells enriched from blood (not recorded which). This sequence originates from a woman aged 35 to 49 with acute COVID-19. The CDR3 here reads CASSYSGTFYEQYV. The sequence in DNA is TGTGCCAGCAGTTACTCGGGGACTTTCTACGAGCAGTACGTC.